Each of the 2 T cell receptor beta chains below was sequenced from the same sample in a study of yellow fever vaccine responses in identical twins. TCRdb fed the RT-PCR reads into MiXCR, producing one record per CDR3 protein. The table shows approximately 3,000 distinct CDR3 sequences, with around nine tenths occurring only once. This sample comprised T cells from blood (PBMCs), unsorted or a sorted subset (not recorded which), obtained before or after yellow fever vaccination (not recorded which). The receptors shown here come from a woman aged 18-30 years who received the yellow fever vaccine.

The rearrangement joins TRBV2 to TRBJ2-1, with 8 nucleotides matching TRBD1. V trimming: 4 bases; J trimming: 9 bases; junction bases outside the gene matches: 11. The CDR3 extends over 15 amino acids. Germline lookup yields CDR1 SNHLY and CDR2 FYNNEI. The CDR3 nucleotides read TGTGCCAGCAGTGGGACAGGGCTTAACCTCAGTGAGCAGTTCTTC. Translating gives CASSGTGLNLSEQFF.

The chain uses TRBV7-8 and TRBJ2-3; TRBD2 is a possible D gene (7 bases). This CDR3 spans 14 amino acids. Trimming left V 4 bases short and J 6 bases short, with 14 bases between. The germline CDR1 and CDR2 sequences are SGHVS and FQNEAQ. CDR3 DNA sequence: TGTGCCAGCAGCTGGAGGGGGGGTTGGGATACGCAGTATTTT. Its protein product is CASSWRGGWDTQYF.